This note documents a single TCR beta chain sequence. This entry comes from a study of blood T cell repertoires in COVID-19. CDR3 size: 19 residues. CDR1 SGHDT and CDR2 YYEEEE come from the germline V gene. Trimming stripped 3 bases from V and 1 base from J, with 25 bases between. Per the original data handling: For nucleated cells, counts were estimated from reference gene primer amplification. Clones were read by immunoSEQ multiplex PCR, and TCRdb kept only the in-frame ones, dropping some. That table furnishes V, J and clone size, whereas the DNA furnished D and trimming. The sample yields around 150,000 clones, about nine tenths seen once.

The V call is TRBV5-6, the J call TRBJ1-1; no reliable D call. The specimen was peripheral blood. This clonotype was obtained from a woman aged 60-75 years who had recovered from COVID-19. The CDR3 here is CASSWGSRTLSAGNTEAFF. The CDR3 region has the DNA TGTGCCAGCAGCTGGGGATCTCGGACTCTCTCGGCGGGGAACACTGAAGCTTTCTTT.